The T cell receptor (beta chain) described here comes from a study of blood T cell repertoires in COVID-19. Overall study context: Sources were T cells, B-cell-depleted T cells, or PBMCs; the material itself was cDNA or gDNA.

Measured with immunoSEQ multiplex PCR; TCRdb has only the in-frame clones, and not every one. The table includes about 260,000 clones, about 86% detected once. The CDR3 is 13 amino acids. CDR1 and CDR2 (germline): SGHRS, YFSETQ. With respect to this clone: The junction does not match germline at one end; this may be a read error.

What was sequenced was peripheral blood. The sequence derives from a man under 40 with active or convalescent COVID-19. This chain uses TRBV5-1 with TRBJ1-1; D possibly corresponds to TRBD1 (6 bases). CDR3 nucleotide sequence: TGCGCCAGCAGGTTGGACAGCGGCACTGAAGCTTTCTTT. It specifies CASRLDSGTEAFF.